The present T cell receptor beta chain was sequenced within a study of T cells in Graves' hyperthyroidism and ophthalmopathy. The study excluded patients with uncontrolled infection, other autoimmune disease, pregnancy or lactation. Researchers took RNA transcripts and amplified the TCR beta CDR3 regions from them. Initially, a first-round RT-PCR of the TCR CDR3 employed the HTBI primer set. TCRdb analysed the multiplex PCR reads with MiXCR anew, one entry per CDR3 protein. The sample holds over 650,000 distinct CDR3 sequences, about 17% seen once. This clonotype appeared many times. With 3 bases removed from V and 4 bases from J, the gap between germline ends came to 7 bases. Germline V gene lookup returns CDR1 KGHSH and CDR2 LQKENI. This CDR3 region has 13 residues.

Sequenced input: blood. The rearrangement joins TRBV18 to TRBJ2-1, with D perhaps TRBD1 (5 bases). The source is a man younger than 30 with Graves' hyperthyroidism. As DNA, the CDR3 is TGTGCCAGCTCACCTGACAGTTACAATGAGCAGTTCTTC. Residues: CASSPDSYNEQFF.